The 16 T cell receptor beta chains below were found in one sample sequenced in a study of CD8+ T cells in alopecia areata. Treatment described: oral pan-JAK inhibitor, 5-10 mg twice daily. cDNA reverse transcribed from extracted RNA served as the sequencing template. Sequencing was performed with immunoSEQ multiplex PCR; in TCRdb, only in-frame clones are kept and a portion is missing. The sample has some 180,000 clones, about 53% seen once. Here the sequenced sample was CD8+ T cells sorted from blood, taken at week 24, from a patient treated with tofacitinib. Receptors were obtained from a human donor with alopecia areata.

The rearrangement uses TRBV15 and TRBJ1-2; D is perhaps TRBD1 (5 bases). Germline V gene lookup returns CDR1 LNHNV and CDR2 YYDKDF (reference sequence). V was clipped by 6 bases and J by 1 base, with 18 bases between them. CDR3 length: 16 residues. In DNA form, the CDR3 reads TGTGCCACCAGGCCCCTAGCCGGGGCCTATAACTATGGCTACACCTTC. Translation gives CATRPLAGAYNYGYTF.

This clone appeared a few times. The chain combines TRBV15 with TRBJ2-7, with 7 bases identical to TRBD1. CDR1 and CDR2 (germline): LNHNV, YYDKDF (reference sequence). This CDR3 has 16 residues. J lost 3 bases, V lost 0 bases, and 8 bases had no gene match. The CDR3 loop is CATSRDWGTALYEQYF. For the CDR3, the DNA is TGTGCCACCAGCAGAGATTGGGGGACAGCACTCTACGAGCAGTACTTC. The full variable domain, completed using reference TRBV15 and TRBJ2-7, is DAMVIQNPRYQVTQFGKPVTLSCSQTLNHNVMYWYQQKSSQAPKLLFHYYDKDFNNEADTPDNFQSRRPNTSFCFLDIRSPGLGDTAMYLCATSRDWGTALYEQYFGPGTRLTVT.

V and J are TRBV4-3 and TRBJ1-1; no reliable D call. Looked up from germline, CDR1 is LGHNA and CDR2 is YSLEER. V lost 4 bases and J lost 5, with 11 bases in between. The CDR3 consists of 13 residues. The chain's CDR3 is CASSRDGVTEAFF. In DNA, the CDR3 is TGCGCCAGCAGCCGAGACGGGGTGACTGAAGCTTTCTTT.

V usage is TRBV18 and J usage is TRBJ2-7; 8 bases are shared with TRBD2. The V segment lost 3 bases and the J segment 3 bases; nucleotides outside the gene matches: 4. CDR3 length: 14 amino acids. Germline V gene sequence: CDR1 KGHSH, CDR2 LQKENI. CDR3 sequence reads: CASSPGLGDYEQYF. The CDR3 DNA is TGTGCCAGCTCACCGGGACTAGGGGACTACGAGCAGTACTTC. Together with reference TRBV18 and TRBJ2-7, the CDR3 gives the full variable domain: NAGVMQNPRHLVRRRGQEARLRCSPMKGHSHVYWYRQLPEEGLKFMVYLQKENIIDESGMPKERFSAEFPKEGPSILRIQQVVRGDSAAYFCASSPGLGDYEQYFGPGTRLTVT.

This clone was detected a few times. V and J are TRBV19 and TRBJ2-1, with no clear D. Deletions cut 6 bases from V and 0 bases from J, with 9 bases between. Germline V gene lookup returns CDR1 LNHDA and CDR2 SQIVND (reference sequence). CDR3 length: 14 residues. CDR3 in DNA: TGTGCCAGTAGCCACGGTAGCTCCTACAATGAGCAGTTCTTC. This encodes CASSHGSSYNEQFF. Full variable domain (rest looked up from reference TRBV19 and TRBJ2-1): DGGITQSPKYLFRKEGQNVTLSCEQNLNHDAMYWYRQDPGQGLRLIYYSQIVNDFQKGDIAEGYSVSREKKESFPLTVTSAQKNPTAFYLCASSHGSSYNEQFFGPGTRLTVL.

The chain joins TRBV13 to TRBJ2-1; weak D call: TRBD2 (8 bases). Germline lookup yields CDR1 PRHDT and CDR2 FYEKMQ (reference sequence). V lost 4 bases to trimming and J lost 5 bases, with 18 bases between them. CDR3 length: 16 amino acids. The CDR3 reads CASSSGGSGINNEQFF. The CDR3 DNA reads as TGTGCCAGCAGCTCAGGGGGTAGCGGGATAAACAATGAGCAGTTCTTC.

To note about this clone: Distinct nucleotide sequences in the sample also encode this CDR3. The rearrangement uses TRBV7-2 and TRBJ2-7; the D is unclear. Trimming removed 4 bases from V and 2 bases from J, with 3 bases in between. The CDR3 extends over 11 amino acids. CDR1 SGHTA and CDR2 FQGNSA come from the germline V gene. The DNA of the CDR3 is TGTGCCAGCAGCTCCACCTACGAGCAGTACTTC. Its protein product is CASSSTYEQYF.

V gene TRBV5-6 combines with J gene TRBJ1-1, with TRBD1 as a possible D gene (5 bases). Trimming left V 5 bases short and J 2 bases short, with 10 bases between. Germline CDR1 is SGHDT and CDR2 is YYEEEE. The CDR3 has 13 amino acids. The CDR3 sequence is CASRTAINTEAFF. For the CDR3, the DNA is TGTGCCAGCAGGACAGCGATAAACACTGAAGCTTTCTTT.

J is TRBJ2-1 and V is TRBV7-9, with TRBD1 matching over 7 bases. The ends lost 8 bases at V and 6 bases at J; junction bases unmatched: 7. CDR1 and CDR2 (germline): SEHNR, FQNEAQ (reference sequence). CDR3 length: 13 residues. CDR3 sequence (DNA): TGTGCCAGCGGAATCGACAGGGCCAATGAGCAGTTCTTC. It is translated as CASGIDRANEQFF.

This clone was picked up a small number of times. This chain links TRBV18 with TRBJ2-7; perhaps TRBD2 as D (5 bases). Germline V gene data show CDR1 as KGHSH and CDR2 as LQKENI. The CDR3 spans 15 residues. V lost 3 bases and J 3 bases, leaving 15 bases between the germline ends. CDR3 loop: CASSPAGPKSYEQYF. The CDR3 DNA follows: TGTGCCAGCTCACCCGCGGGTCCGAAGAGCTACGAGCAGTACTTC.

This clone was picked up a small number of times. This same CDR3 is encoded by further DNA sequences in the sample. The V gene is TRBV29-1, the J gene TRBJ2-2; no definite D call. Germline values: CDR1 SQVTM, CDR2 ANQGSEA. The CDR3 sequence is 11 residues long. Trimming pared 3 bases from V and 6 bases from J, leaving 5 bases between. The DNA of the CDR3 is TGCAGCGTTGAGGTCCCCGGGGAGCTGTTTTTT. Protein product: CSVEVPGELFF.

The chain uses TRBV30 and TRBJ1-2, with D unresolved. Trimming took 2 bases from V and 0 from J, leaving 4 bases between them. This CDR3 is built from 12 residues. Germline CDR1 is GTSNPN and CDR2 is SVGIG (reference sequence). The CDR3 loop is CAWSNTNYGYTF. As DNA, the CDR3 is TGTGCCTGGAGTAATACTAACTATGGCTACACCTTC.

The gene calls are TRBV27 and TRBJ2-1, with D tentatively TRBD2 (6 bases). CDR3 length: 13 residues. Trimming took 6 bases from V and 0 from J, leaving 6 bases between them. CDR1 is MNHEY, CDR2 SMNVEV, per germline (reference sequence). The CDR3 here is CASSGSSYNEQFF. CDR3 coding DNA: TGTGCCAGCAGCGGGAGCTCCTACAATGAGCAGTTCTTC.

This clone was seen more than once but under ten times. The V and J genes are TRBV7-8 and TRBJ2-5; 9 bases align to TRBD2. Germline-derived CDR1 and CDR2 are SGHVS and FQNEAQ. This CDR3 contains 17 residues. The V segment lost 1 base and the J segment 4 bases; nucleotides outside the gene matches: 10. Written as DNA, the CDR3 is TGTGCCAGCAGCTTAGGTAGCGGGGGCTCCCTTGGAGAGACCCAGTACTTC. Its translation: CASSLGSGGSLGETQYF.

The chain recombines TRBV7-9 with TRBJ2-1; 9 nucleotides match TRBD2. Germline CDR1 is SEHNR and CDR2 is FQNEAQ (reference sequence). The CDR3 loop spans 17 amino acids. The trim removed 3 bases at V and 4 bases at J, leaving 10 bases unmatched. This CDR3 reads CASSFPVAGGIYNEQFF. The CDR3 bases are TGTGCCAGCAGCTTCCCGGTTGCGGGGGGGATATACAATGAGCAGTTCTTC. Filled out from reference TRBV7-9 and TRBJ2-1, the complete variable domain reads DTGVSQNPRHKITKRGQNVTFRCDPISEHNRLYWYRQTLGQGPEFLTYFQNEAQLEKSRLLSDRFSAERPKGSFSTLEIQRTEQGDSAMYLCASSFPVAGGIYNEQFFGPGTRLTVL.

The chain recombines TRBV9 with TRBJ1-2; 9 bases match TRBD1. V was clipped by 0 bases and J by 4 bases; unmatched bases: 1. The CDR3 length is 14 residues. Germline lookup yields CDR1 SGDLS and CDR2 YYNGEE. CDR3 residues: CASSVGDRAYGYTF. CDR3 coding DNA: TGTGCCAGCAGCGTAGGGGACAGGGCCTATGGCTACACCTTC.